The T cell receptor (beta chain) under discussion was sequenced for a study of immune cell composition in non-small cell lung cancer. A few counts support this clone. The target antigen is unknown. CDR3 length: 14 amino acids. Germline V gene sequence: CDR1 MGHDK, CDR2 SYGVNS. V lost 8 bases to trimming and J lost 10 bases, with 23 bases between them. Using immunoSEQ multiplex PCR, the repertoire was profiled, and TCRdb retains in-frame clones only, with some absent. The table lists some 14,000 clones, 81% of them singletons, with around 10% in the top ten. Study findings and constraints: Top 10 clone scores and clonality were higher in squamous than adenocarcinoma. Approximately 79% of squamous and under 35% of adenocarcinoma cases had tumour-associated clones >0.5%. Dominant in vivo tumour-associated clones were not shown to share tumour-reactive sequences.

Frozen unsorted single-cell suspensions supplied the genomic DNA. The source material was lung tumor tissue. The chain links TRBV25-1 to TRBJ1-1; a possible D gene is TRBD1 (6 bases). This TCR was recovered from a human donor with non-small cell lung cancer. The CDR3 reads CASERYRGEGGAFF. CDR3 nucleotide sequence: TGTGCCAGCGAAAGATACAGAGGCGAAGGGGGAGCTTTCTTT. Looking up the rest from reference TRBV25-1 and TRBJ1-1 gives the full variable domain: EADIYQTPRYLVIGTGKKITLECSQTMGHDKMYWYQQDPGMELHLIHYSYGVNSTEKGDLSSESTVSRIRTEHFPLTLESARPSHTSQYLCASERYRGEGGAFFGQGTRLTVV.